This passage covers 22 T cell receptor beta chains from one sample sequenced in a study of T cell responses to AZD1222 COVID-19 vaccine (dated by TCRdb to the early 2020s). Libraries came from the immunoSEQ multiplex PCR assay. TCRdb re-hosts the immuneACCESS table, in-frame sequences only. Its copies lack some clones; in the studies checked, an unresolved V gene accounts for under half of them, and the cause for the rest is not known. Recorded for this sample are 83,000 or so clones; about 91% of them occurred a single time. The top ten constitute 28% of the sample. The label giving this sample's time point can be read as: about 28 days (+/-7) after the second vaccine dose. The input for sequencing was peripheral blood, taken 28 days after the second AZD1222 dose. The receptors were sampled from an adult who received the AZD1222 COVID-19 vaccine.

The chain combines TRBV25-1 with TRBJ2-7, with TRBD1 identical over 8 bases. Germline CDR1 and CDR2: MGHDK and SYGVNS. The V gene end was trimmed by 5 bases and the J gene end by 4 bases; junction bases not matched to a gene: 10. This CDR3 has 15 amino acids. The CDR3 spells CASSTVRDRPYEQYF. The CDR3, as DNA: TGTGCCAGCAGTACGGTTCGGGACAGGCCTTACGAGCAGTACTTC.

The rearrangement joins TRBV27 to TRBJ2-1, with D hard to call. V lost 3 bases, J lost 9 bases, and 18 bases lay in between. Germline CDR1 and CDR2: MNHEY and SMNVEV (reference sequence). The CDR3 is 15 residues long. Here the CDR3 DNA reads TGTGCCAGCAGTTTGGAATTTGTTGGCGTGAGTGAGCAGTTCTTC. Amino acid sequence: CASSLEFVGVSEQFF.

The chain combines TRBV12-3 or TRBV12-4 with TRBJ2-1; the D is unclear. The CDR3 covers 12 residues. V lost 4 bases and J 8 bases, leaving 9 bases between the germline ends. This CDR3 reads CASSSSYHEQFF. CDR3 DNA: TGTGCCAGCAGTTCGAGTTATCATGAGCAGTTCTTC.

V is TRBV28 and J is TRBJ2-7; 7 bases map to TRBD1. Germline V lookup: CDR1 MDHEN, CDR2 SYDVKM. Germline trimming cut 7 bases from V and 0 bases from J; bases unmatched to any gene: 12. The CDR3 length is 16 residues. CDR3 in amino acids: CASNGQVRSSSYEQYF. The CDR3 nucleotides read TGTGCCAGCAACGGACAGGTTCGGTCCTCCTCCTACGAGCAGTACTTC. Drawing the rest from reference TRBV28 and TRBJ2-7, the complete variable domain is DVKVTQSSRYLVKRTGEKVFLECVQDMDHENMFWYRQDPGLGLRLIYFSYDVKMKEKGDIPEGYSVSREKKERFSLILESASTNQTSMYLCASNGQVRSSSYEQYFGPGTRLTVT.

V usage is TRBV5-1 and J usage is TRBJ2-3; D possibly corresponds to TRBD1 (5 bases). CDR1 and CDR2 (germline): SGHRS, YFSETQ. CDR3 size: 15 residues. With 4 bases removed from V and 4 bases from J, the gap between germline ends came to 16 bases. The CDR3 region is CASSPSGAAADTQYF. The CDR3, as DNA: TGCGCCAGCAGCCCTTCTGGGGCCGCGGCAGATACGCAGTATTTT.

This sequence joins TRBV2 and TRBJ1-5; D unclear. V was shortened by 7 bases and J by 6 bases, with 16 bases between the two germline ends. Germline lookup yields CDR1 SNHLY and CDR2 FYNNEI. The CDR3 runs to 14 residues. CDR3 sequence reads: CASTRGPGSQPQHF. The CDR3 bases are TGTGCCAGCACACGGGGTCCTGGGAGTCAGCCCCAGCATTTT. Supplemented by reference TRBV2 and TRBJ1-5, the full variable domain reads EPEVTQTPSHQVTQMGQEVILRCVPISNHLYFYWYRQILGQKVEFLVSFYNNEISEKSEIFDDQFSVERPDGSNFTLKIRSTKLEDSAMYFCASTRGPGSQPQHFGDGTRLSIL.

J is TRBJ2-2 and V is TRBV5-1; a weak D match, TRBD1 (6 bases). V lost 3 bases, J lost 1 base, and 10 bases lay in between. The length of the CDR3 is 15 residues. Germline V gene lookup returns CDR1 SGHRS and CDR2 YFSETQ. The DNA for the CDR3 is TGCGCCAGCAGCTCTCGACAGGTGAACACCGGGGAGCTGTTTTTT. The encoded protein is CASSSRQVNTGELFF.

The chain is built from TRBV9 and TRBJ2-5, with 8 bases lining up with TRBD1. Germline V CDR1 and CDR2: SGDLS, YYNGEE. V was clipped by 0 bases and J by 2 bases; unmatched bases: 6. There are 16 residues in the CDR3. This chain's CDR3 is CASSVGRTGGQETQYF. The CDR3 DNA reads as TGTGCCAGCAGCGTAGGAAGAACAGGGGGGCAAGAGACCCAGTACTTC.

The J gene is TRBJ2-7, the V gene TRBV5-1; TRBD2 might be the D (5 bases). This CDR3 is 13 amino acids long. V lost 4 bases to trimming and J lost 2 bases, with 10 bases between them. Germline V lookup: CDR1 SGHRS, CDR2 YFSETQ. In nucleotides, the CDR3 is TGCGCCAGCAGCGAGGGATTTACCTACGAGCAGTACTTC. It specifies CASSEGFTYEQYF.

The CDR3 DNA is TGTGCCAGCAGCCATGGAGTAGGCCAGCCCCAGCATTTT. It is translated as CASSHGVGQPQHF. This sequence joins TRBV3-1 (or the pseudogene TRBV3-2) and TRBJ1-5; no reliable D call. V lost 3 bases and J lost 7, with 10 bases in between. CDR1 and CDR2 (germline): LGHDT, YNNKEL (reference sequence). The CDR3 totals 13 residues.

The rearrangement uses TRBV29-1 and TRBJ2-5; D gene uncertain. Germline V lookup: CDR1 SQVTM, CDR2 ANQGSEA. This CDR3 has 12 amino acids. Trimming took off 4 bases at V and 2 bases at J, with 8 bases between the two ends. The CDR3 loop reads CSVGQQQETQYF. Written as DNA, the CDR3 is TGCAGCGTTGGACAACAACAAGAGACCCAGTACTTC.

This chain uses TRBV6-5 with TRBJ1-4; D is possibly TRBD1 (6 bases). This CDR3 has 13 residues. The V gene's germline CDR1 is MNHEY and CDR2 SVGAGI. Between the trimmed V and J ends, which lost 6 bases and 2 bases, there was a span of 7 bases. The CDR3 bases are TGTGCCAGCAGAGGGGGGACTAATGAAAAACTGTTTTTT. This translates into CASRGGTNEKLFF.

As concerns this clone: A read error may account for a junction end that differs from germline. At the DNA level, this CDR3 is encoded by other sequences in the same sample as well. V is TRBV5-1 and J is TRBJ1-2, with 7 bases lining up with TRBD1. The CDR3 covers 12 residues. Germline CDR1 and CDR2: SGHRS and YFSETQ. The CDR3: CASSPRGNGYTF. CDR3 DNA: TGTGCCAGCAGCCCCAGGGGGAATGGCTACACCTTC.

The chain joins TRBV5-1 to TRBJ1-5; 7 bases match TRBD1. There are 16 residues in the CDR3. V gave up 4 bases and J gave up 5 bases; unmatched junction bases: 12. The germline V gene has CDR1 SGHRS and CDR2 YFSETQ. Here the CDR3 DNA reads TGCGCCAGCAGCCCCGACCCGGCAGGGGGACATCAGCCCCAGCATTTT. This translates into CASSPDPAGGHQPQHF.

The J gene is TRBJ2-5, the V gene TRBV6-2 or TRBV6-3, with 8 bases lining up with TRBD1. The CDR3 extends over 14 amino acids. CDR1 is MNHEY and CDR2 is SVGEGT in the germline V gene. V trimming: 1 base; J trimming: 5 bases; junction bases outside the gene matches: 3. The CDR3 sequence: CASSYLRQGETQYF. The CDR3 DNA follows: TGTGCCAGCAGTTACTTGCGACAGGGGGAGACCCAGTACTTC.

CDR3 amino acids: CASSLGLPQGYYGYTF. The CDR3 nucleotides read TGCGCCAGCAGCTTGGGGCTCCCCCAGGGATACTATGGCTACACCTTC. The chain couples TRBV5-1 to TRBJ1-2, with D possibly TRBD1 on 5 matching bases. From germline, CDR1 is SGHRS and CDR2 YFSETQ. The germline V and J ends were trimmed by 0 bases and 3 bases, with 15 bases remaining between them. This CDR3 spans 16 amino acids.

This sequence joins TRBV7-9 and TRBJ1-3; D call uncertain. The CDR3 contains 14 residues. Trimming took off 3 bases at V and 4 bases at J, with 10 bases between the two ends. The germline V gene has CDR1 SEHNR and CDR2 FQNEAQ (reference sequence). CDR3 in DNA: TGTGCCAGCAGCTTTGAAAAAGCGGGAAACACCATATATTTT. Its translation is CASSFEKAGNTIYF.

The chain couples TRBV11-3 to TRBJ2-2; 10 bases align to TRBD1. V shed 5 bases, J shed 6 bases, and the junction held 9 bases outside the gene matches. The CDR3 runs 16 residues. CDR1 is SGHNT, CDR2 YENEEA, per germline. This CDR3 is CASSPSGTGVAGELFF. The CDR3 bases are TGTGCCAGCAGCCCCTCCGGGACAGGGGTCGCCGGGGAGCTGTTTTTT.

This clone was observed a single time. The chain couples TRBV30 to TRBJ2-7; 9 bases are shared with TRBD2. This CDR3 spans 13 amino acids. Germline V gene data show CDR1 as GTSNPN and CDR2 as SVGIG (reference sequence). Trimming removed 5 bases from V and 0 bases from J; junction bases left unmatched: 2. The CDR3 is CAWGGGASYEQYF. The CDR3 DNA is TGTGCCTGGGGCGGGGGGGCCTCCTACGAGCAGTACTTC.

This chain connects TRBV14 to TRBJ2-7, with 11 bases identical to TRBD2. The CDR3 consists of 16 residues. Germline assignment: CDR1 SGHDN and CDR2 FVKESK. The junction had 6 bases not matched to a gene; V was cut back by 5 bases and J by 0 bases. The CDR3 protein is CASSVGLAGASYEQYF. CDR3 DNA sequence: TGTGCCAGCAGCGTCGGACTAGCGGGCGCCTCCTACGAGCAGTACTTC.

The CDR3 DNA reads TGTGCCAGCAGCCCTTTCCCCGGCGACGCGCAGTACTTC. It specifies CASSPFPGDAQYF. The chain couples TRBV5-6 to TRBJ2-7; no reliable D call. CDR1 is SGHDT and CDR2 is YYEEEE in the germline V gene. The CDR3 has 13 residues. Deletions cut 4 bases from V and 9 bases from J, with 17 bases between.

The chain recombines TRBV27 with TRBJ2-7, with unresolved D. Germline V gene lookup returns CDR1 MNHEY and CDR2 SMNVEV (reference sequence). This CDR3 has 13 amino acids. Trimming took off 1 base at V and 7 bases at J, with 11 bases between the two ends. This CDR3 reads CASSLYGLREQYF. CDR3 coding DNA: TGTGCCAGCAGTTTATACGGCCTTAGAGAGCAGTACTTC.